The 10 T cell receptor beta chains below all came from one sample that was sequenced in a study of shared clonotypes between healthy human individuals. Some clones are missing from TCRdb's copy, which holds only in-frame ones; the method was immunoSEQ multiplex PCR. The repertoire holds millions of clones, with 90% to 95% as singletons. The source material was naive CD4+ T cells sorted from blood. Noted subset: CD45RA+ positively selected. Receptor source: a man aged 18 to 29 in good health.

The J gene is TRBJ2-7, the V gene TRBV7-2, with no clear D. This CDR3 contains 14 residues. Germline V lookup: CDR1 SGHTA, CDR2 FQGNSA. With 0 bases removed from V and 7 bases from J, the gap between germline ends came to 13 bases. This CDR3 reads CASSLAGYQWEQYF. CDR3 nucleotides: TGTGCCAGCAGCTTAGCCGGCTACCAGTGGGAGCAGTACTTC.

The chain combines TRBV23-1 with TRBJ2-7; D assignment may be TRBD1 or TRBD2 (6 bases each). TRBV23-1 is sorted into the ORF group, with uncertain function. CDR3 size: 17 residues. Trimming took 2 bases from V and 4 from J, leaving 21 bases between them. CDR3 sequence: CASSQGSGGGPEYEQYF. Here the CDR3 DNA reads TGCGCCAGCAGTCAAGGTTCCGGAGGGGGACCTGAATACGAGCAGTACTTC.

Of note for this clone: Other DNA sequences within the sample encode an identical CDR3. This chain links TRBV5-1 with TRBJ1-4, with D unclear. The CDR3 is 15 residues long. Germline V gene sequence: CDR1 SGHRS, CDR2 YFSETQ. V was cut by 0 bases and J by 0 bases, with 6 bases left in between. The CDR3 reads CASSLERSTNEKLFF. CDR3 in DNA: TGCGCCAGCAGCTTGGAACGGTCAACTAATGAAAAACTGTTTTTT.

The chain carries TRBV5-4 and TRBJ2-7, with TRBD2 matching over 7 bases. J was trimmed by 2 bases and V by 4 bases; bases with no gene match: 6. This CDR3 contains 14 residues. Germline V lookup: CDR1 SGHNT, CDR2 YYREEE (reference sequence). CDR3 nucleotides: TGTGCCAGCAGCCCTGGGGGGGAGACCTACGAGCAGTACTTC. Protein product: CASSPGGETYEQYF.

This clone appeared once. The chain employs TRBV6-1 and TRBJ2-2, with D perhaps TRBD1 (5 bases). The V end lost 8 bases, the J end lost 4 bases, and 8 bases lay between the germline ends. Germline assignment: CDR1 MNHNS and CDR2 SASEGT. The CDR3 covers 12 residues. In DNA, the CDR3 is TGTGCCAGCTTGGGGCGCACCGGGGAGCTGTTTTTT. The encoded protein is CASLGRTGELFF.

This clone was counted once. The rearrangement uses TRBV5-4 and TRBJ2-5; tentatively, D is TRBD2 (6 bases). The DNA end lines up better with TRBJ2-7; the J call may be wrong. The CDR3 totals 14 residues. Germline V gene data show CDR1 as SGHNT and CDR2 as YYREEE (reference sequence). The CDR3 DNA is TGTGCCAGCAGCTCCGGGACTGCGACCTACGAGCAGTACTTC. The encoded protein is CASSSGTATYEQYF.

This rearrangement joins TRBV10-2 to TRBJ2-6, with a possible D match to TRBD1 (5 bases). The V gene's germline CDR1 is WSHSY and CDR2 SAAADI. The CDR3 is 14 amino acids. V shed 3 bases and J shed 4 bases, with 7 bases lying between them. The CDR3 coding sequence is TGCGCCAGCAGTGAAGGGGTGGGGGCCAACGTCCTGACTTTC. As protein: CASSEGVGANVLTF.

V usage is TRBV7-9 and J usage is TRBJ2-1, with 7 nucleotides matching TRBD1. Losses at the gene ends were 3 bases for V and 0 bases for J; bases not matched to a gene: 8. The CDR3 is 17 residues long. Germline V gene lookup returns CDR1 SEHNR and CDR2 FQNEAQ (reference sequence). The CDR3 loop is CASSFYLGQSSYNEQFF. CDR3 DNA: TGTGCCAGCAGCTTTTACCTGGGACAGTCCTCCTACAATGAGCAGTTCTTC.

The chain has TRBV10-3 and TRBJ1-1; D not resolved. There are 12 residues in the CDR3. Per the germline V gene, CDR1 is ENHRY and CDR2 is SYGVKD. V was trimmed by 2 bases and J by 5 bases, leaving 6 bases between them. The CDR3 sequence is CAISEDATEAFF. The CDR3 coding sequence is TGTGCCATCAGTGAGGACGCAACTGAAGCTTTCTTT.

The chain carries TRBV12-5 and TRBJ1-2; D is possibly TRBD1 (5 bases). The CDR3 has 16 amino acids. V shed 5 bases and J shed 4 bases, with 20 bases lying between them. Germline CDR1 reads LGHNT; CDR2 reads FRNRAP. CDR3 residues: CASGNKDQGKTYGYTF. DNA for the CDR3: TGTGCTAGTGGTAACAAGGATCAGGGAAAGACCTATGGCTACACCTTC.